This T cell receptor beta chain was retrieved from a study of somatic mutations in cytotoxic T cells in rheumatoid arthritis. Profiling relied on immunoSEQ multiplex PCR, and the TCRdb table lists in-frame clones only, not all of them. The repertoire includes around 15,000 clones, 79% of them detected once, and roughly 22% sits in the top ten. Germline lookup yields CDR1 LGHNA and CDR2 YSLEER. Trimming shortened V by 0 bases and J by 1 base, and 1 base separated the two germline ends. The CDR3 consists of 13 residues. Remarks on this clone: Other DNA sequences in the same sample also yield this CDR3.

The chain couples TRBV4-3 to TRBJ2-1, with D uncertain. This receptor was taken from an adult with rheumatoid arthritis. Input material: CD8+ T cells sorted from blood. CDR3 sequence: CASSQESYNEQFF. For the CDR3, the DNA is TGCGCCAGCAGCCAAGAGTCCTACAATGAGCAGTTCTTC.